This T cell receptor (beta chain) was sequenced in a study of a mutant IDH1 vaccine in newly diagnosed glioma. On the study more broadly: Patients were started on vaccination 4-6 weeks after radiotherapy alone, or with temozolomide cycles.

Details on this clone: The antigen remains unidentified.

CDR3 length: 17 residues. The germline V gene has CDR1 LNHNV and CDR2 YYDKDF (reference sequence). Trimming pared 0 bases from V and 7 bases from J, leaving 19 bases between. Assay: immunoSEQ multiplex PCR; the TCRdb copy retains only in-frame clones and omits some. Among over 55,000 clones, about nine tenths were seen once, and the ten largest hold 1.9%. As for time point: week 11, during vaccination. Vaccination used 300 ug of mutant IDH1 20-mer peptide per dose, with topical imiquimod. The specimen was PBMCs, collected from a glioma patient whose treatment included an IDH1 peptide vaccine. V and J are TRBV15 and TRBJ1-5; possible D gene TRBD1, 6 bases. This clonotype originated in a man aged 40-50 years with glioma. CDR3 sequence: CATSRDRSRGQGQPQHF. The CDR3 bases are TGTGCCACCAGCAGAGATCGTTCCCGGGGGCAAGGGCAGCCCCAGCATTTT.